This section outlines one TCR beta chain sequence together with its context. The antigen it recognizes is unknown. The sample holds no much larger clone one base away, and base qualities are not on file. The cohort was made up of roughly 670 healthy bone marrow donors. At the time of sampling, all cohort members were nominally healthy, though unrecorded immune exposures were likely present. CMV serostatus was positive for approximately 300 and negative for about 55% of the 666 cohort members, and was not recorded for this donor. Every donor gave a peripheral blood sample, and the peripheral blood mononuclear cells from that sample were used for TCR beta sequencing. The Qiagen DNeasy Blood Extraction Kit was used to extract genomic DNA from the blood cell samples. From a lookup of the germline V gene (reference sequence), CDR1 and CDR2 are SEHNR and FQNEAQ. The CDR3 runs 15 amino acids, cysteine and phenylalanine included. The entry retains the CDR3 DNA only, 45 bases that are in frame from base 1. V loses 5 bases, J loses 0 bases, and the germline ends lie 13 bases apart.

This entry is derived from a study of cytomegalovirus exposure and HLA in healthy donors (dated by TCRdb to about 2017). Regarding the research as a whole: In an earlier analysis of some 550 of the donors, less than 350 Gb of sequence data and 117 million unique TCR beta sequences from about 179 million T cells were reported. Alongside the repertoire data, information on donor age, sex, ethnicity and CMV serostatus was compiled. In a later genetic analysis, genome-wide SNP genotypes for 398 of the 666 donors were used, and that subset was treated as a discovery cohort. An early release covering roughly 640 HLA-typed donors comprised approximately 300 gigabases of sequencing data and some 79 million unique TCR sequences. The study used immunosequencing to profile the T cell repertoires of approximately 640 subjects and linked those repertoires to cytomegalovirus serostatus. Typing coverage differed by locus: A, B, C, DRB1 and DQB1 were typed in roughly 629-630 donors, DQA1 in 522, DPA1 in 600 to 610, and DPB1 in just under 480. Rather than drawing on any new phenotypic data, the later analysis identified candidate immune exposures from TCR beta sequences and the way those sequences occurred across donors. Of the roughly 410 genotyped donors, more than 75% were placed in the genetic ancestry cluster associated with self-reported Caucasian donors. Across around 400 genotyped donors of the cohort, an average of roughly 230,000 unique TCR beta nucleotide sequences per donor were sequenced, and roughly a sixth of those sequences were non-productive. The study was designed to test whether signatures of past pathogen exposure could be identified by cataloging public T cell receptors. All discovery cohort repertoires had been generated using a single sequencing platform. High-throughput TCR immunosequencing, statistical association of individual TCRs with disease status, and machine learning were combined to predict cytomegalovirus infection status. Because of strong linkage in the cohort, 4 to 6 DR-DQ haplotypes were treated as single units for association and clustering. An earlier analysis of approximately 630 of the donors applied high-throughput TCR beta sequencing to assess whether each TCR beta V gene segment acted as functional or pseudogenic. A separate validation cohort of approximately 130 different subjects was used in addition to the 666-subject first cohort. Both class I and class II loci were covered by HLA typing, at four-digit resolution. A later analysis re-analyzed previously published TCR beta repertoires from 500 to 700 donors and added high-resolution HLA genotyping to study TCR occurrence patterns. On the study overall, not on this receptor specifically: This cohort had only TCR beta chains sequenced, and the lack of alpha or paired-chain data limited which features could be detected. Some IMGT-functional V segments, including TRBV6-2 and TRBV6-3, could not be told apart with the 87-base-pair reads, so those segments were excluded. A group of highly shared sequence variants was considered likely to be a technical artifact of the sequencing pipeline. Because counts were too low, fewer than 20 rarely observed V segments, including chromosome 9 orphons, were excluded from the earlier analysis of some 540 of the donors. The study listed over 150 TCR beta chains as associated with cytomegalovirus. In an earlier analysis of around 600 of the donors, most TCR beta V segments appeared in productive rearrangements about 87% or about 30% of the time, broadly matching IMGT annotations. The classifier was reported to diagnose cytomegalovirus status with high specificity and sensitivity in both the original cohort and the validation cohort. The authors suggested that the approach could potentially be generalized to other disease states and immunological phenotypes. Compared with equally common non-associated chains, HLA-associated TCR beta chains in a later analysis were more clonally expanded and had lower generation probabilities. In vitro tests confirmed that a few of the cytomegalovirus-associated TCR beta chains recognize cytomegalovirus antigens. A later analysis found that TCR association rates varied across HLA loci, with DRB1 alleles showing the most associated TCRs and HLA-C alleles the fewest. For the cohort, immune exposure information was limited to CMV serostatus. Roughly uniform sequencing depth across donors was assumed in presence/absence analyses, although this assumption may not hold. Strong co-occurrence of HLA alleles, especially DR and DQ, made assigning TCR associations to individual alleles difficult. Correlated functional status among segregating V segments might reflect linkage disequilibrium, but an unknown experimental factor could not be ruled out. Most TCR sequences were seen in very few donors, while some public TCRs were found in many individuals. Several of the top co-occurrence clusters appeared to be linked to parvovirus B19, influenza, CMV and Epstein-Barr virus, according to a later analysis. A later analysis associated 17,000 or so TCR beta sequences with specific HLA alleles at a false discovery rate of 0.05. According to a later genetic analysis, donors in an Asian-associated ancestry cluster had fewer N-insertions in productive TCRs than the approximately 710-donor mean. An association between a missense DCLRE1C variant and V-gene and J-gene trimming of TCR beta chains was found in a later genetic analysis and replicated in an independent cohort. A later analysis found that most CMV-associated TCR beta chains appeared HLA-restricted, with HLA associations seemingly driven largely by CMV exposure. A further reported finding was that TCR beta sequences accurately predicted the HLA-A and HLA-B alleles for most subjects in the first cohort. Because HLA typing was unavailable for some donors at each locus, only the typed subset was used in association tests.

The library relied on the immunoSEQ multiplex PCR assay. For the multiplex PCR, a mixture combining 60 forward primers for TCR Vbeta segments and 13 reverse primers for TCR Jbeta segments was used. The CDR3 region of rearranged TCR beta genes was amplified from genomic DNA with a multiplex PCR assay. The amplified TCR beta libraries were sequenced on the Illumina HiSeq System as 87-base-pair reads. The paper's processing steps were these. A later analysis tallied 75 million to 85 million unique TCR beta chains across the 700 or so repertoires, and approximately 12 million of those chains were shared by two or more donors. A nearest-neighbor algorithm error-corrected the raw reads and collapsed the reads into unique sequences, merging closely related sequences to remove PCR and sequencing errors. V, D and J gene segments were assigned by aligning CDR3 sequences to IMGT reference sequences. Each retained sequence needed at least a six-nucleotide match to both a V gene segment and a J gene segment. Rearrangements were classified as productive when the CDR3 lacked stop codons and remained in frame with V and J, and all other rearrangements were classified as non-productive. Following IMGT convention, CDR3 was defined as the stretch from the second conserved V-encoded cysteine to the conserved J-encoded phenylalanine. The earlier analysis of 587 of the donors excluded sequences that lacked an unambiguous match to a single V gene segment. In an earlier analysis of approximately 610 of the donors, V segments were called functional above 56.7% productive rearrangements and were called segregating when the between-donor standard deviation exceeded 5%. A statistical classification framework was developed to diagnose cytomegalovirus status using the catalog of TCR beta chain sequences. In a later analysis, TCR nucleotide sequences were compared against IMGT/GENE-DB human TR gene sequences so that V and J genes could be assigned. The TCRdist pipeline was used in a later analysis to assign CDR3 sequences and most-parsimonious VDJ recombination scenarios. A later analysis defined each TCR beta chain by its CDR3 amino acid sequence plus V-gene family, and excluded reads lacking a unique V-gene family. To address suspected cross-contamination and a sequencing artifact, a later analysis removed 550 to 750 highly shared, low-generation-probability nucleotide sequences. In a later analysis, a clonal expansion index for each public chain was calculated from normalized within-repertoire ranks of inferred template counts. In a later analysis, generation probabilities were computed using a VDJ recombination model fitted to out-of-frame rearrangements, and the results were checked against IGoR. Hypergeometric tests were used in a later analysis to score TCR-TCR, TCR-HLA and TCR-CMV co-occurrence, with a repertoire-size bias correction applied to the TCR pairs. False discovery rates were estimated in a later analysis by permuting HLA or CMV assignments 20 times. A later analysis grouped co-occurring TCRs with DBSCAN, adding TCRdist sequence similarity when clustering within HLA-allele-positive subsets. Repertoires with fewer than 30,000 or more than 120,000 public chains, plus five repertoires with anomalous nucleotide sharing, were excluded from co-occurrence clustering. The source is immuneACCESS, and TCRdb retained only in-frame sequences with V and J called. Part of the clones is not carried over; for the studies checked, unresolved V genes explain less than half of this, and the remainder is unexplained. V, J and clone size were drawn from that table, and D and trimming were deduced from the DNA. For this sample the table gives about 180,000 clones, of which approximately 70% were detected only once. The ten biggest clones cover less than 2.5% of the sample.

Material for sequencing was PBMCs. The receptor was isolated from a human donor in good health. This chain is built from TRBV7-9 and TRBJ1-1; a weak D assignment points to TRBD1 (5 bases agree). The base sequence is TGTGCCAGCAGCACAAACGACAGAGTGAACACTGAAGCTTTCTTT. This translates into CASSTNDRVNTEAFF.